The 24 T cell receptor beta chains below were found in one sample sequenced in a study of human T cells and chemical hapten exposure. MiXCR was run by TCRdb on the RACE reads, yielding one entry per CDR3 protein. Seen here are approximately 97,000 distinct CDR3 sequences, approximately 10% observed once, and the top ten hold around 2.8%. Documented time point: healthy volunteer bleed at 2 weeks. The template was total RNA from unfractionated whole blood. Specimen: whole blood. The receptor source for this set is a female donor in good health. Some clones in this sample may be carry-over from other donors' samples.

The table lists this clonotype with a few counts. This chain joins TRBV20-1 and TRBJ2-1; 12 bases align to TRBD2. This CDR3 spans 14 amino acids. Germline assignment: CDR1 DFQATT and CDR2 SNEGSKA (reference sequence). V shed 5 bases, J shed 9 bases, and the junction held 8 bases outside the gene matches. In nucleotides, the CDR3 is TGCAGTGCTCCAGAGACTAGCGGGAGTGGTGAGCAGTTCTTC. Translating gives CSAPETSGSGEQFF.

Ten or more counts support this clonotype. This CDR3 reads CATSRAGLPQETQYF. DNA of the CDR3: TGTGCCACCAGCCGCGCGGGACTTCCCCAAGAGACCCAGTACTTC. The chain combines TRBV24-1 with TRBJ2-5, with D possibly TRBD2 on 6 matching bases. The germline V and J ends were trimmed by 7 bases and 1 base, with 15 bases remaining between them. Looked up from germline, CDR1 is KGHDR and CDR2 is SFDVKD. The CDR3 sequence is 15 residues long.

There are a few counts of this clonotype. This rearrangement joins TRBV29-1 to TRBJ2-7; D might be TRBD1 (6 bases). Germline CDR1 reads SQVTM; CDR2 reads ANQGSEA. The CDR3 contains 12 residues. The V end was cut by 7 bases, the J end by 0 bases, with 10 bases between. This CDR3 is CSGTENSYEQYF. CDR3 nucleotide sequence: TGCAGCGGGACAGAAAACTCCTACGAGCAGTACTTC.

This clonotype was picked up many times. The genes are TRBV28 and TRBJ2-3; D possibly corresponds to TRBD2 (6 bases). Germline loops: CDR1 MDHEN, CDR2 SYDVKM. The CDR3 loop spans 15 amino acids. The V and J ends lost 3 bases and 1 base respectively, with 11 bases between them. CDR3 residues: CASSFGGRGTDTQYF. CDR3 sequence (DNA): TGTGCCAGCAGTTTCGGGGGAAGGGGCACAGATACGCAGTATTTT.

V is TRBV6-1 and J is TRBJ2-7, with D possibly being TRBD1 (5 bases). This CDR3 is 14 amino acids long. Deletions cut 4 bases from V and 2 bases from J, with 12 bases between. Germline V gives CDR1 MNHNS, CDR2 SASEGT. The CDR3 here is CASSALGVAYEQYF. The CDR3 DNA sequence: TGTGCCAGCAGTGCCTTAGGGGTCGCCTACGAGCAGTACTTC.

This chain joins TRBV6-1 and TRBJ2-2, with D unresolved. Trimming shortened V by 6 bases and J by 6 bases, and 11 bases separated the two germline ends. Germline CDR1 and CDR2: MNHNS and SASEGT. The CDR3 spans 13 residues. In nucleotides, the CDR3 is TGTGCCAGCAGCCTAATGGGCCCCGGGGAGCTGTTTTTT. Translating it yields CASSLMGPGELFF.

This clonotype turned up a few times. The genes are TRBV27 and TRBJ1-1; TRBD1 matches at 8 bases. Germline assignment: CDR1 MNHEY and CDR2 SMNVEV (reference sequence). This CDR3 has 14 residues. Trimming took 8 bases from V and 0 from J; bases not matched to a gene: 5. CDR3 residues: CASGTGYMNTEAFF. CDR3 bases: TGTGCCAGCGGGACAGGTTATATGAACACTGAAGCTTTCTTT.

The chain uses TRBV20-1 and TRBJ1-2; tentatively, D is TRBD1 (5 bases). The V gene's germline CDR1 is DFQATT and CDR2 SNEGSKA (reference sequence). The CDR3 length is 13 residues. Trimming took off 0 bases at V and 8 bases at J, with 13 bases between the two ends. CDR3 protein: CSARDFSREGYTF. The DNA of the CDR3 is TGCAGTGCTAGAGATTTCTCCAGGGAAGGCTACACCTTC.

This clonotype has just a few counts. This chain connects TRBV11-2 to TRBJ1-1; possible D gene TRBD1, 5 bases. The CDR3 has 18 residues. Germline V gene lookup returns CDR1 SGHAT and CDR2 FQNNGV. The germline V and J ends were trimmed by 0 bases and 3 bases, with 20 bases remaining between them. CDR3: CASSLDFPRQHIYTEAFF. The CDR3 bases are TGTGCCAGCAGCTTAGATTTCCCAAGACAGCATATTTACACTGAAGCTTTCTTT.

This chain links TRBV6-6 with TRBJ2-3, with 7 bases fitting TRBD2. The J segment lost 3 bases and the V segment lost 7 bases, leaving 4 bases of the junction unmatched. The CDR3 has 13 residues. CDR1 is MNHNY and CDR2 is SVGAGI in the germline V gene (reference sequence). The CDR3 region has the DNA TGTGCCAGCACGGGGGAGGGTACAGATACGCAGTATTTT. Encoded protein: CASTGEGTDTQYF.

This clonotype came up many times. This chain connects TRBV24-1 to TRBJ2-2; D remains unclear. V lost 9 bases and J 1 base, leaving 5 bases between the germline ends. The CDR3 runs to 12 residues. Germline CDR1 is KGHDR and CDR2 is SFDVKD. The CDR3 region is CATGENTGELFF. Here the CDR3 DNA reads TGTGCCACCGGGGAGAACACCGGGGAGCTGTTTTTT.

The chain combines TRBV7-9 with TRBJ1-1; 7 nucleotides align to TRBD1. The CDR3 is 14 residues long. CDR1 is SEHNR, CDR2 FQNEAQ, per germline (reference sequence). Trimming cost V 3 bases and J 2 bases; bases outside gene matches: 3. Here the CDR3 DNA reads TGTGCCAGCAGCTTTGACAGGGTAAACACTGAAGCTTTCTTT. Protein product: CASSFDRVNTEAFF.

This clonotype was recorded many times. V is TRBV5-6 and J is TRBJ2-3, with D perhaps TRBD2 (6 bases). The CDR3 contains 15 residues. Looked up from germline, CDR1 is SGHDT and CDR2 is YYEEEE. V was cut by 4 bases and J by 1 base, with 13 bases left in between. As DNA, the CDR3 is TGTGCCAGCAGCCATGGAGGGGCGGGCACAGATACGCAGTATTTT. Its protein product is CASSHGGAGTDTQYF.

This chain connects TRBV5-4 to TRBJ1-2; no clear D gene. The CDR3 covers 15 residues. Trimming took off 3 bases at V and 4 bases at J, with 16 bases between the two ends. Germline loops: CDR1 SGHNT, CDR2 YYREEE (reference sequence). CDR3 coding DNA: TGTGCCAGCAGCTCTTTTGGGGAGAACTTCTATGGCTACACCTTC. Its protein is CASSSFGENFYGYTF.

The V call is TRBV7-3, the J call TRBJ2-5, with 10 bases lining up with TRBD1. Germline V gene sequence: CDR1 SGHTA, CDR2 FQGTGA. CDR3 size: 17 residues. The V segment lost 1 base and the J segment 0 bases; nucleotides outside the gene matches: 5. CDR3 coding DNA: TGTGCCAGCAGCTTAAACACAGGACAGGGGGACCAAGAGACCCAGTACTTC. It codes for CASSLNTGQGDQETQYF.

The chain recombines TRBV4-3 with TRBJ1-1; tentatively, D is TRBD1 (6 bases). Germline V gene sequence: CDR1 LGHNA, CDR2 YSLEER. V lost 2 bases to trimming and J lost 8 bases, with 15 bases between them. This CDR3 comprises 14 residues. This chain's CDR3 is CASSQITGSGEAFF. The CDR3 DNA reads as TGCGCCAGCAGCCAAATCACAGGGTCGGGAGAAGCTTTCTTT.

This clonotype was seen repeatedly, ten times or more. This chain joins TRBV5-4 and TRBJ1-1; D remains ambiguous. The CDR3 loop spans 15 amino acids. Trimming cost V 0 bases and J 0 bases, with 9 bases left between them. Looked up from germline, CDR1 is SGHNT and CDR2 is YYREEE (reference sequence). The CDR3 reads CASSLVGIMNTEAFF. The CDR3 bases are TGTGCCAGCAGCTTGGTTGGGATCATGAACACTGAAGCTTTCTTT.

This clonotype showed up just a few times. This chain joins TRBV19 and TRBJ1-6; 7 bases are a match to TRBD1. The CDR3 is 12 residues long. J lost 7 bases, V lost 8 bases, and 2 bases had no gene match. The germline V gene has CDR1 LNHDA and CDR2 SQIVND (reference sequence). DNA for the CDR3: TGTGCCAGTTCAGGGGGGAATTCACCCCTCCACTTT. It codes for CASSGGNSPLHF.

V and J are TRBV28 and TRBJ2-3; the D gene is possibly TRBD2 (6 bases). CDR3 size: 14 residues. Trimming took 8 bases from V and 1 from J, leaving 13 bases between them. Germline V gene sequence: CDR1 MDHEN, CDR2 SYDVKM. CDR3 sequence reads: CASAFRGGTDTQYF. CDR3 coding DNA: TGTGCCAGCGCGTTTCGCGGGGGCACAGATACGCAGTATTTT.

This clonotype came up many times. The genes are TRBV6-2 or TRBV6-3 and TRBJ1-5; D is unresolved. Germline V gene lookup returns CDR1 MNHEY and CDR2 SVGEGT. V was trimmed by 0 bases and J by 4 bases, leaving 7 bases between them. This CDR3 is 14 amino acids long. CDR3 sequence reads: CASSYSTENQPQHF. For the CDR3, the DNA is TGTGCCAGCAGTTACTCAACAGAAAATCAGCCCCAGCATTTT.

The CDR3, as DNA: TGTGCCAGCAGCGTGGGACCACTCTCGAACACTGAAGCTTTCTTT. Protein sequence: CASSVGPLSNTEAFF. The rearrangement joins TRBV9 to TRBJ1-1, with D perhaps TRBD1 (5 bases). CDR1 and CDR2 from the germline V gene are SGDLS and YYNGEE. The CDR3 spans 15 residues. V was clipped by 2 bases and J by 1 base, with 12 bases between them.

This clonotype was seen many times. The chain carries TRBV2 and TRBJ2-1; 11 bases fit TRBD2. V was pared by 1 base and J by 5 bases, with 7 bases of the junction left unmatched. CDR3 length: 17 residues. Germline V gene lookup returns CDR1 SNHLY and CDR2 FYNNEI. Written as DNA, the CDR3 is TGTGCCAGCAGTGAAGTGATAGCGGGAGGGCCCAACAATGAGCAGTTCTTC. Its translation is CASSEVIAGGPNNEQFF.

The chain couples TRBV30 to TRBJ1-1; 11 bases are a match to TRBD1. The CDR3 sequence is 12 residues long. The ends lost 2 bases at V and 9 bases at J; junction bases unmatched: 2. Germline values: CDR1 GTSNPN, CDR2 SVGIG (reference sequence). The CDR3 protein is CAWSLDRGQAFF. The CDR3 nucleotides are TGTGCCTGGAGTTTGGACAGGGGGCAAGCTTTCTTT.

This clonotype was seen only a few times. The J gene is TRBJ2-6, the V gene TRBV5-1; the D is unclear. CDR3 length: 16 amino acids. CDR1 SGHRS and CDR2 YFSETQ come from the germline V gene. Trimming stripped 0 bases from V and 4 bases from J, with 11 bases between. CDR3 loop: CASSLAYVDGANVLTF. The DNA of the CDR3 is TGCGCCAGCAGCTTGGCTTACGTGGACGGGGCCAACGTCCTGACTTTC.